Below, 4 T cell receptor beta chains from the same sample are listed, as sequenced in a study of T cell responses to AZD1222 COVID-19 vaccine. Sequenced by immunoSEQ multiplex PCR; TCRdb stores in-frame clones only, minus some. This table holds about 170,000 clones, roughly 92% found once. The sample consisted of peripheral blood, taken on day 0 of AZD1222 vaccination. These TCRs come from an adult in good health.

The V and J genes are TRBV6-1 and TRBJ2-2; 7 nucleotides match TRBD1. CDR1 MNHNS and CDR2 SASEGT come from the germline V gene. The CDR3 is made up of 16 amino acids. The V and J ends lost 4 bases and 6 bases, in that order; junction bases with no gene match: 11. CDR3 in DNA: TGTGCCAGCAGTGCCCCGGGACAGACGTTAGCCGGGGAGCTGTTTTTT. Its translation is CASSAPGQTLAGELFF.

The chain carries TRBV11-1 and TRBJ1-1; D is possibly TRBD1 (5 bases). The CDR3 extends over 14 amino acids. V was clipped by 5 bases and J by 1 base, with 11 bases between them. Germline CDR1 and CDR2: SGHAT and FQDESV (reference sequence). The CDR3 region has the DNA TGTGCCAGCAGCCCCGGACACTGGAACACTGAAGCTTTCTTT. Protein sequence: CASSPGHWNTEAFF.

The chain uses TRBV30 and TRBJ2-5; 7 positions agree with TRBD2. V was pared by 1 base and J by 4 bases, with 6 bases of the junction left unmatched. The CDR3 sequence is 14 residues long. Germline lookup yields CDR1 GTSNPN and CDR2 SVGIG (reference sequence). CDR3 loop: CAWSAGSGGETQYF. CDR3 DNA sequence: TGTGCCTGGAGTGCGGGGTCGGGAGGAGAGACCCAGTACTTC.

The CDR3 protein is CASSHLGGPSNQPQHF. CDR3 in DNA: TGTGCCAGCTCACACCTCGGAGGACCTAGCAATCAGCCCCAGCATTTT. The chain recombines TRBV27 with TRBJ1-5; D gene uncertain. Per germline, CDR1 MNHEY and CDR2 SMNVEV (reference sequence). The V end was cut by 8 bases, the J end by 0 bases, with 17 bases between. CDR3 length: 16 amino acids.